These T cell receptor beta chains were read from a single sample in a study of shared clonotypes between healthy human individuals. Data came from immunoSEQ multiplex PCR; TCRdb stores just in-frame clones and leaves some out. The table records over 100,000 clones, around 68% of them present only once. Material for sequencing was memory CD8+ T cells sorted from blood. The receptors derive from a woman aged 30 to 39 in good health. The CDR3 runs from the conserved cysteine through the conserved F or W. Each record gives: J gene, V gene, CDR3 protein.

j_gene: TRBJ2-2
v_gene: TRBV15
CDR3aa: CATSSTKVGLVTGELFF

j_gene: TRBJ2-1
v_gene: TRBV27
CDR3aa: CASSARSEQFF

j_gene: TRBJ1-1
v_gene: TRBV7-2
CDR3aa: CASSFSGEGKAFF

j_gene: TRBJ2-1
v_gene: TRBV6-4
CDR3aa: CASSDSKVGYNEQFF

j_gene: TRBJ2-1
v_gene: TRBV27
CDR3aa: CASSLTDNEQFF

j_gene: TRBJ2-1
v_gene: TRBV10-3
CDR3aa: CAISASGSYNEQFF

j_gene: TRBJ1-4
v_gene: TRBV10-3
CDR3aa: CAISEPGQGEKLFF

j_gene: TRBJ2-7
v_gene: TRBV7-4
CDR3aa: CASSYARQGNGEQYF

j_gene: TRBJ2-2
v_gene: TRBV23-1
CDR3aa: CASIGRLNTGELFF

j_gene: TRBJ1-1
v_gene: TRBV14
CDR3aa: CASSQDGGIEAFF

j_gene: TRBJ2-1
v_gene: TRBV9
CDR3aa: CASSVAVGDGPYNEQFF

j_gene: TRBJ2-7
v_gene: TRBV16
CDR3aa: CASSQWAMVGHEQYF

j_gene: TRBJ2-3
v_gene: TRBV5-6
CDR3aa: CASLAGTGDTDTQYF

j_gene: TRBJ2-2
v_gene: TRBV4-1
CDR3aa: CASSLGDRITGELFF

j_gene: TRBJ2-1
v_gene: TRBV9
CDR3aa: CASSVATSGRGHEQFF

j_gene: TRBJ2-3
v_gene: TRBV6-6
CDR3aa: CASSLTGEADTQYF

j_gene: TRBJ1-2
v_gene: TRBV5-4
CDR3aa: CASSPEGPLNYGYTF

j_gene: TRBJ2-1
v_gene: TRBV6-1
CDR3aa: CASSAVATTYNEQFF

j_gene: TRBJ2-1
v_gene: TRBV6-1
CDR3aa: CASSDRGPTKQFF

j_gene: TRBJ2-6
v_gene: TRBV30
CDR3aa: CAWSVQLGSGANVLTF

j_gene: TRBJ1-5
v_gene: TRBV27
CDR3aa: CASSFLSSTGGLNQPQHF

j_gene: TRBJ2-5
v_gene: TRBV21-1
CDR3aa: CASSKEAEETQYF

j_gene: TRBJ1-1
v_gene: TRBV7-2
CDR3aa: CASSLRQVWHTEAFF

j_gene: TRBJ2-7
v_gene: TRBV28
CDR3aa: CASSTSHPYYEQYF

j_gene: .
v_gene: TRBV25-1
CDR3aa: CASAKVGQGAAEQYF

j_gene: TRBJ2-1
v_gene: TRBV7-2
CDR3aa: CASSLAGGPYNEQFF

j_gene: TRBJ1-4
v_gene: TRBV18
CDR3aa: CASSPDELAKLFF

j_gene: .
v_gene: TRBV27
CDR3aa: CASSFGGSSYEQYF

j_gene: TRBJ2-3
v_gene: TRBV28
CDR3aa: CASSLRDEPTDTQYF

j_gene: TRBJ1-5
v_gene: TRBV5-4
CDR3aa: CASSSDNQPQHF

j_gene: TRBJ2-1
v_gene: TRBV25-1
CDR3aa: CASSTGTSVAYNEQFF

j_gene: TRBJ1-5
v_gene: TRBV6-6
CDR3aa: CASMQGFSQPQHF

j_gene: TRBJ2-7
v_gene: TRBV15
CDR3aa: CATSRDLAGGFYEQYF

j_gene: TRBJ2-7
v_gene: TRBV11-3
CDR3aa: CASSPQPNRDSGYEQYF

j_gene: TRBJ2-1
v_gene: TRBV15
CDR3aa: CATSREGGSSNEQFF

j_gene: TRBJ2-5
v_gene: TRBV10-3
CDR3aa: CAISEWGPHQETQYF

j_gene: TRBJ2-7
v_gene: TRBV9
CDR3aa: CASSAGTSGGEQYF

j_gene: TRBJ2-1
v_gene: TRBV7-8
CDR3aa: CASSWDRGSYNEQFF

j_gene: TRBJ1-1
v_gene: TRBV28
CDR3aa: CASSTLLLTGIGTEAFF

j_gene: TRBJ2-7
v_gene: TRBV19
CDR3aa: CASRPGTGTYEQYF

j_gene: TRBJ2-3
v_gene: TRBV27
CDR3aa: CASIASFTDTQYF

j_gene: TRBJ1-5
v_gene: TRBV6-1
CDR3aa: CASTSVSNQPQHF

j_gene: TRBJ2-7
v_gene: TRBV11-3
CDR3aa: CASSLDVEQYF

j_gene: TRBJ2-7
v_gene: TRBV27
CDR3aa: CASRPGTTYEQYF

j_gene: TRBJ2-7
v_gene: TRBV5-4
CDR3aa: CASSLGGPQGQYF

j_gene: TRBJ1-6
v_gene: TRBV6-4
CDR3aa: CASALTGENSPLHF

j_gene: TRBJ2-7
v_gene: TRBV5-5
CDR3aa: CASSLLPSAYEQYF

j_gene: TRBJ2-1
v_gene: TRBV2
CDR3aa: CASSENLVGGEQFF

j_gene: TRBJ2-3
v_gene: TRBV5-6
CDR3aa: CASSLVGRGPTDTQYF

j_gene: TRBJ2-1
v_gene: TRBV6-4
CDR3aa: CASSDSSQRDLNEQFF

j_gene: TRBJ2-7
v_gene: TRBV6-1
CDR3aa: CASRDGAGEQYF